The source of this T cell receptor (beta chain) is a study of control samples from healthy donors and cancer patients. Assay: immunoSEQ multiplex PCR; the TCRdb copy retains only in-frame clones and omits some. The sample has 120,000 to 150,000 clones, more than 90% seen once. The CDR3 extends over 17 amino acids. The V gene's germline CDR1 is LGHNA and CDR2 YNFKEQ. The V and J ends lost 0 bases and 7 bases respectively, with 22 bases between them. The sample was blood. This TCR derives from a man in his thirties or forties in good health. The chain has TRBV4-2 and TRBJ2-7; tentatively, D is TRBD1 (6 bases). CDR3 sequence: CASSQDTKDSISREQYF. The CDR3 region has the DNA TGTGCCAGCAGCCAAGACACGAAGGACAGCATTTCTAGGGAGCAGTACTTC.